The next 30 T cell receptor beta chains were all read from a single sample in a study of T-cell memory formation after mild COVID-19. One entry per CDR3 protein results from TCRdb running MiXCR on the 5' RACE reads. The table shows about 350,000 distinct CDR3 sequences, with around 15% occurring only once. Sequenced input: PBMCs or a T cell subset sorted from them (not recorded which). These receptors were taken from a man younger than 35 who had mild COVID-19 (a few samples of this study predate the infection). Cell type and time point are not known.

As DNA, the CDR3 is TGCGCCAGCAGCTTGGGTCAGCAGGCAGATACGCAGTATTTT. This translates into CASSLGQQADTQYF. The chain recombines TRBV5-1 with TRBJ2-3; unclear D gene. V was clipped by 0 bases and J by 4 bases, with 9 bases between them. CDR3 size: 14 residues. Per germline, CDR1 SGHRS and CDR2 YFSETQ.

This clonotype was seen many times. This chain connects TRBV14 to TRBJ1-2; D is perhaps TRBD1 (5 bases). The CDR3 extends over 15 amino acids. The V and J ends lost 5 bases and 0 bases respectively, with 13 bases between them. Germline CDR1 SGHDN, CDR2 FVKESK. DNA of the CDR3: TGTGCCAGCAGCAGGGGAGGCCCTTCTAACTATGGCTACACCTTC. Its translation is CASSRGGPSNYGYTF.

This clonotype was seen at least ten times. The chain employs TRBV9 and TRBJ2-1; D is unresolved. Germline V gene data show CDR1 as SGDLS and CDR2 as YYNGEE. The germline V and J ends were trimmed by 3 bases and 5 bases, with 3 bases remaining between them. The CDR3 is 11 amino acids. The DNA of the CDR3 is TGTGCCAGCAGCGCCGACAATGAGCAGTTCTTC. Translated, it gives CASSADNEQFF.

This chain uses TRBV24-1 with TRBJ1-5; TRBD1 matches 9 bases. V shed 7 bases, J shed 0 bases, and the junction held 0 bases outside the gene matches. CDR1 and CDR2 from the germline V gene are KGHDR and SFDVKD. CDR3 length: 14 amino acids. CDR3 protein: CATRGQGSNQPQHF. CDR3 in DNA: TGTGCCACCAGGGGACAGGGTAGCAATCAGCCCCAGCATTTT.

This clonotype was observed at least ten times. V gene TRBV7-2 combines with J gene TRBJ2-4; no clear D gene. The CDR3 is made up of 15 amino acids. The V end lost 0 bases, the J end lost 0 bases, and 6 bases lay between the germline ends. CDR1 and CDR2 (germline): SGHTA, FQGNSA. CDR3 amino acids: CASSLARTAKNIQYF. The CDR3 DNA sequence: TGTGCCAGCAGCTTAGCGAGGACAGCCAAAAACATTCAGTACTTC.

Ten or more counts support this clonotype. V is TRBV19 and J is TRBJ2-1; TRBD1 is a possible D gene (5 bases). Trimming took 1 base from V and 5 from J, leaving 9 bases between them. Germline-derived CDR1 and CDR2 are LNHDA and SQIVND (reference sequence). This CDR3 spans 14 amino acids. The CDR3: CASSIARQNNEQFF. In DNA form, the CDR3 reads TGTGCCAGTAGTATAGCCCGACAGAACAATGAGCAGTTCTTC.

The chain joins TRBV12-3 or TRBV12-4 to TRBJ1-2; D perhaps matches TRBD1 (6 bases). Trimming left V 1 base short and J 11 bases short, with 14 bases between. The CDR3 contains 13 residues. The CDR3 nucleotides are TGTGCCAGCAGTTTAGGAGGGGGAAGGAGTTACACCTTC. It encodes CASSLGGGRSYTF.

This clonotype was picked up a small number of times. An end of the junction does not agree with germline; a read error may underlie this. The chain has TRBV28 and TRBJ2-1; D gene unclear. This CDR3 region has 12 residues. Germline CDR1 reads MDHEN; CDR2 reads SYDVKM. The CDR3: CASMVSSNEQFF. The CDR3 nucleotides read TGTGCCAGCATGGTCTCCTCCAATGAGCAGTTCTTC.

The V gene is TRBV3-1, the J gene TRBJ2-3; perhaps TRBD2 as D (6 bases). The germline CDR1 and CDR2 sequences are LGHDT and YNNKEL (reference sequence). The V end was cut by 0 bases, the J end by 1 base, with 11 bases between. The length of the CDR3 is 16 residues. The chain's CDR3 is CASSQDPGGGTDTQYF. In DNA, the CDR3 is TGTGCCAGCAGCCAAGATCCTGGCGGGGGCACAGATACGCAGTATTTT.

This clonotype was seen ten or more times. This CDR3 is CASSLSPQETQYF. CDR3 nucleotides: TGTGCCAGCAGCTTGTCGCCGCAAGAGACCCAGTACTTC. The chain links TRBV5-6 to TRBJ2-5, with unresolved D. Germline V gene data show CDR1 as SGHDT and CDR2 as YYEEEE. The CDR3 contains 13 residues. Trimming took 1 base from V and 2 from J, leaving 6 bases between them.

The table lists this clonotype with many counts. The genes are TRBV4-1 and TRBJ2-3; 9 bases agree with TRBD2. The V gene end was trimmed by 0 bases and the J gene end by 2 bases; junction bases not matched to a gene: 6. This CDR3 is 17 amino acids long. Germline CDR1 reads MGHRA; CDR2 reads YSYEKL. The CDR3 loop reads CASSQDFLAGYTDTQYF. CDR3 nucleotides: TGCGCCAGCAGCCAAGATTTCCTAGCGGGGTACACAGATACGCAGTATTTT.

This rearrangement joins TRBV20-1 to TRBJ1-5, with D maybe TRBD1 (5 bases). The V end lost 6 bases, the J end lost 2 bases, and 11 bases lay between the germline ends. This CDR3 has 13 residues. Per germline, CDR1 DFQATT and CDR2 SNEGSKA (reference sequence). Written as DNA, the CDR3 is TGCAGTGCCCCCCAACAGGGCAATCAGCCCCAGCATTTT. Protein sequence: CSAPQQGNQPQHF.

The chain recombines TRBV2 with TRBJ2-3, with D maybe TRBD1 (6 bases). Germline V gene data show CDR1 as SNHLY and CDR2 as FYNNEI. The CDR3 length is 13 residues. V shed 6 bases and J shed 4 bases, with 11 bases lying between them. The CDR3 loop is CASRYRVSDTQYF. CDR3 in DNA: TGTGCCAGCAGATACAGGGTTTCAGATACGCAGTATTTT.

The chain recombines TRBV29-1 with TRBJ1-1; D not certain. The CDR3 loop spans 14 amino acids. Germline-derived CDR1 and CDR2 are SQVTM and ANQGSEA. The germline V and J ends were trimmed by 4 bases and 1 base, with 13 bases remaining between them. CDR3 nucleotides: TGCAGCGTTGGGGCTGGACCAGGGAACACTGAAGCTTTCTTT. Amino acid sequence: CSVGAGPGNTEAFF.

This rearrangement joins TRBV20-1 to TRBJ1-4, with a tentative D call TRBD1 (6 bases). Trimming stripped 5 bases from V and 6 bases from J, with 16 bases between. CDR3 length: 14 amino acids. CDR1 and CDR2 from the germline V gene are DFQATT and SNEGSKA (reference sequence). Here the CDR3 reads CSAGRTGSDEKLFF. For the CDR3, the DNA is TGCAGTGCTGGCAGAACAGGGTCGGATGAAAAACTGTTTTTT.

This clonotype was counted only a few times. The rearrangement uses TRBV6-6 and TRBJ1-1; maybe TRBD1 (6 bases). This CDR3 has 12 amino acids. The ends were cut back, 6 bases at V and 10 bases at J, with 15 bases in the middle. Germline CDR1 MNHNY, CDR2 SVGAGI (reference sequence). The CDR3 here is CASSPGEGGAFF. DNA of the CDR3: TGTGCCAGCAGCCCCGGGGAGGGGGGAGCTTTCTTT.

This clonotype was seen more than once but under ten times. One end of the junction does not line up with germline, which may come from a read error. The CDR3, as DNA: TGTGCCAGCAGTACCCCCGGTCGCTCTCGGCACTTC. Translating it yields CASSTPGRSRHF. The chain joins TRBV6-5 to TRBJ1-2; D remains ambiguous. The CDR3 extends over 12 amino acids. Germline lookup yields CDR1 MNHEY and CDR2 SVGAGI.

The genes are TRBV28 and TRBJ1-2, with D tentatively TRBD1 (5 bases). Germline V gene sequence: CDR1 MDHEN, CDR2 SYDVKM. The CDR3 has 13 residues. Trimming shortened V by 1 base and J by 4 bases, and 7 bases separated the two germline ends. In nucleotides, the CDR3 is TGTGCCAGCAGTTTATCAGGGTCCTATGGCTACACCTTC. As protein: CASSLSGSYGYTF.

This clonotype has more than one count but fewer than ten. This chain connects TRBV20-1 to TRBJ2-3, with 9 bases lining up with TRBD2. Germline CDR1 is DFQATT and CDR2 is SNEGSKA (reference sequence). V lost 4 bases, J lost 5 bases, and 7 bases stayed unmatched. The CDR3 runs 14 residues. CDR3 sequence reads: CSATLGLAGDTQYF. CDR3 nucleotides: TGCAGTGCTACCCTGGGACTAGCCGGAGATACGCAGTATTTT.

The J gene is TRBJ1-4, the V gene TRBV7-2; D unclear. V lost 0 bases, J lost 10 bases, and 9 bases lay in between. The CDR3 is 13 residues long. CDR1 SGHTA and CDR2 FQGNSA come from the germline V gene. Written as DNA, the CDR3 is TGTGCCAGCAGCTTAGCGACCCGAGGAAAACTGTTTTTT. Its translation is CASSLATRGKLFF.

This clonotype was seen repeatedly, ten times or more. J is TRBJ1-2 and V is TRBV7-9; D ambiguous. Germline values: CDR1 SEHNR, CDR2 FQNEAQ (reference sequence). The CDR3 loop spans 13 amino acids. Trimming removed 6 bases at V and 7 bases at J, with 15 bases between. Here the CDR3 DNA reads TGTGCCAGCAGTTTATTCGACGCTTTTGGCTACACCTTC. It yields the protein CASSLFDAFGYTF.

Ten or more counts support this clonotype. The rearrangement links TRBV7-3 to TRBJ2-3, with a possible D match to TRBD1 (6 bases). The V gene's germline CDR1 is SGHTA and CDR2 FQGTGA. The V and J ends lost 3 bases and 0 bases respectively, with 7 bases between them. CDR3 length: 14 residues. CDR3 nucleotide sequence: TGTGCCAGCAGCTTTGACAGGAGCACAGATACGCAGTATTTT. Amino acid sequence: CASSFDRSTDTQYF.

This clonotype was counted between two and nine times. The chain has TRBV7-2 and TRBJ2-1; 9 bases fit TRBD2. Per germline, CDR1 SGHTA and CDR2 FQGNSA. V shed 5 bases, J shed 0 bases, and the junction held 5 bases outside the gene matches. The CDR3 extends over 16 amino acids. CDR3 nucleotides: TGTGCCAGCAGCCCAATAGCGGGGGCCTCCTACAATGAGCAGTTCTTC. Its protein product is CASSPIAGASYNEQFF.

V usage is TRBV5-6 and J usage is TRBJ1-2, with 8 bases aligning to TRBD1. With 4 bases clipped from V and 8 bases from J, the junction kept 4 bases outside the gene matches. CDR1 and CDR2 from the germline V gene are SGHDT and YYEEEE. This CDR3 region has 12 residues. The CDR3 DNA reads as TGTGCCAGCAGCATGAGACAGGGGGGCTACACCTTC. Its translation: CASSMRQGGYTF.

In DNA form, the CDR3 reads TGTGCCAGTAGTCGCCGATACAGGGGAGACACTGAAGCTTTCTTT. It yields the protein CASSRRYRGDTEAFF. This chain joins TRBV19 and TRBJ1-1; 7 bases are shared with TRBD1. Germline V gene sequence: CDR1 LNHDA, CDR2 SQIVND (reference sequence). V lost 5 bases, J lost 3 bases, and 9 bases stayed unmatched. The CDR3 loop spans 15 amino acids.

This clonotype has a handful of counts. The chain recombines TRBV29-1 with TRBJ2-1, with D uncertain. V was trimmed by 8 bases and J by 2 bases, leaving 13 bases between them. From germline, CDR1 is SQVTM and CDR2 ANQGSEA. This CDR3 region has 13 residues. The CDR3 bases are TGCAGCATGCCCGGAGCTGCCTACAATGAGCAGTTCTTC. Residues: CSMPGAAYNEQFF.

The chain has TRBV11-3 and TRBJ2-6; D gene ambiguous. Germline CDR1 SGHNT, CDR2 YENEEA. Trimming took off 6 bases at V and 0 bases at J, with 12 bases between the two ends. This CDR3 region has 16 residues. The CDR3 DNA is TGTGCCAGCAGTCGCACGTATAGCTCTGGGGCCAACGTCCTGACTTTC. This gives the protein CASSRTYSSGANVLTF. The full variable domain, rest sourced from reference TRBV11-3 and TRBJ2-6, is EAGVVQSPRYKIIEKKQPVAFWCNPISGHNTLYWYLQNLGQGPELLIRYENEEAVDDSQLPKDRFSAERLKGVDSTLKIQPAELGDSAVYLCASSRTYSSGANVLTFGAGSRLTVL.

The V and J genes are TRBV20-1 and TRBJ2-3, with 10 bases identical to TRBD2. Germline V CDR1 and CDR2: DFQATT, SNEGSKA (reference sequence). The CDR3 sequence is 14 residues long. V shed 5 bases and J 2 bases; nucleotides not matched to a gene: 4. In DNA, the CDR3 is TGCAGTGCTCGACTAGCGGGCCCCACAGATACGCAGTATTTT. The encoded protein is CSARLAGPTDTQYF.

In its sample, this clonotype was seen a few times. The V and J genes are TRBV27 and TRBJ2-5; D is possibly TRBD1 or TRBD2 (6 bases each). This CDR3 is built from 15 residues. V was clipped by 4 bases and J by 2 bases, with 14 bases between them. Germline V gene data show CDR1 as MNHEY and CDR2 as SMNVEV (reference sequence). The CDR3 DNA follows: TGTGCCAGCAGTTGGGCCGGGGGCCGACAAGAGACCCAGTACTTC. This translates into CASSWAGGRQETQYF.

The chain employs TRBV20-1 and TRBJ1-4; D gene ambiguous. This CDR3 has 12 residues. CDR1 DFQATT and CDR2 SNEGSKA come from the germline V gene (reference sequence). V lost 6 bases and J lost 7, with 12 bases in between. CDR3 sequence (DNA): TGCAGTGCGCGGACGTTGGGTGAAAAACTGTTTTTT. Translation gives CSARTLGEKLFF.